This entry lists 8 T cell receptor beta chains sequenced from one sample in a study of beta chain features in type 1 diabetes. Reverse transcribing all isolated RNA meant expressed TCRB transcripts were sequenced. Profiled with immunoSEQ multiplex PCR; TCRdb holds only in-frame clones, not every one. Of about 450,000 clones listed, over 9.5% are singletons. Sample: naive CD4+ T cells from blood. These receptors were taken from a woman aged 18-29 years in good health.

V gene TRBV5-1 combines with J gene TRBJ2-5; 7 nucleotides agree with TRBD1. Germline V lookup: CDR1 SGHRS, CDR2 YFSETQ. The CDR3 sequence is 15 residues long. V was clipped by 4 bases and J by 1 base; unmatched bases: 7. The chain's CDR3 is CASSKGQRIQETQYF. The CDR3 bases are TGCGCCAGCAGCAAGGGACAGAGGATCCAAGAGACCCAGTACTTC.

The rearrangement joins TRBV19 to TRBJ2-5; D is unresolved. Germline CDR1 LNHDA, CDR2 SQIVND (reference sequence). Trimming pared 5 bases from V and 2 bases from J, leaving 15 bases between. The CDR3 runs to 15 residues. CDR3 protein: CASSFGSSFQETQYF. CDR3 DNA: TGTGCCAGTAGTTTCGGCAGCAGCTTTCAAGAGACCCAGTACTTC.

There are a few counts of this clone. This rearrangement joins TRBV7-3 to TRBJ2-7; 8 bases fit TRBD1. Trimming cost V 5 bases and J 1 base; bases outside gene matches: 4. CDR1 and CDR2 from the germline V gene are SGHTA and FQGTGA. This CDR3 has 14 amino acids. In nucleotides, the CDR3 is TGTGCCAGCAGCCCAGGGGGCTCATCCTACGAGCAGTACTTC. Protein sequence: CASSPGGSSYEQYF.

The chain is built from TRBV6-1 and TRBJ2-7, with D possibly TRBD1 on 6 matching bases. Germline-derived CDR1 and CDR2 are MNHNS and SASEGT. The CDR3 has 14 residues. With 5 bases removed from V and 2 bases from J, the gap between germline ends came to 13 bases. CDR3 bases: TGTGCCAGCAGTTCCAGACAGGCGCCCTACGAGCAGTACTTC. Protein product: CASSSRQAPYEQYF.

The rearrangement links TRBV7-2 to TRBJ2-5; D gene unclear. This CDR3 contains 15 residues. V lost 5 bases and J lost 5, with 18 bases in between. Germline V lookup: CDR1 SGHTA, CDR2 FQGNSA. The CDR3 protein is CASSRYGVQSETQYF. The CDR3 DNA is TGTGCCAGCAGCCGATACGGTGTACAGAGCGAGACCCAGTACTTC.

This clone was seen a handful of times. V usage is TRBV14 and J usage is TRBJ2-1, with 9 positions matching TRBD2. V dropped 3 bases and J dropped 2; count of bases not matched to a gene: 2. The germline gives CDR1 SGHDN, CDR2 FVKESK. The CDR3 length is 15 residues. This CDR3 is CASSHGTSPYNEQFF. The CDR3 DNA is TGTGCCAGCAGCCACGGGACTAGCCCCTACAATGAGCAGTTCTTC.

This clone was seen more than once but under ten times. This sequence joins TRBV25-1 and TRBJ1-2, with 8 bases identical to TRBD1. The CDR3 runs to 15 residues. CDR1 is MGHDK, CDR2 SYGVNS, per germline. V dropped 5 bases and J dropped 8; count of bases not matched to a gene: 13. This chain's CDR3 is CASSLQGAQVGGYTF. CDR3 nucleotides: TGTGCCAGCAGTCTCCAGGGGGCGCAGGTTGGGGGCTACACCTTC.

This clone was detected a few times. The rearrangement uses TRBV9 and TRBJ2-1; D remains ambiguous. The CDR3 consists of 13 residues. The V gene lost 1 base and the J gene lost 7 bases, with 9 bases spanning the gap. Germline-derived CDR1 and CDR2 are SGDLS and YYNGEE. The CDR3 nucleotides read TGTGCCAGCAGCGTAACAGTAGGGAATGAGCAGTTCTTC. Protein: CASSVTVGNEQFF.